The 9 T cell receptor beta chains reported below all come from one sample, sequenced in a study of OX40 agonist ivuxolimab in advanced cancers. Profiled with immunoSEQ multiplex PCR; TCRdb holds only in-frame clones, not every one. The sample has approximately 86,000 clones; about 93% are singletons. The material sequenced was CD4+ or CD8+ T cells sorted from blood, taken in a trial of the OX40 agonist ivuxolimab. The receptor set was obtained from an adult with an advanced solid tumor such as melanoma, head and neck, liver or kidney cancer.

This sequence joins TRBV7-9 and TRBJ2-3, with D unclear. In germline, CDR1 is SEHNR, CDR2 FQNEAQ (reference sequence). Between the trimmed V and J ends, which lost 0 bases and 1 base, there was a span of 17 bases. The CDR3 has 18 residues. The CDR3 protein is CASSLALTSTRGTDTQYF. In DNA, the CDR3 is TGTGCCAGCAGCTTAGCCCTGACATCGACTCGAGGCACAGATACGCAGTATTTT. The variable domain in full, completed from reference TRBV7-9 and TRBJ2-3, reads DTGVSQNPRHKITKRGQNVTFRCDPISEHNRLYWYRQTLGQGPEFLTYFQNEAQLEKSRLLSDRFSAERPKGSFSTLEIQRTEQGDSAMYLCASSLALTSTRGTDTQYFGPGTRLTVL.

The V and J genes are TRBV5-6 and TRBJ2-7; TRBD1 matches 12 bases. CDR3 length: 16 amino acids. After removal of 3 bases from V and 4 bases from J, the junction contained 8 bases not matched to a gene. Germline V gives CDR1 SGHDT, CDR2 YYEEEE. The DNA of the CDR3 is TGTGCCAGCAGCTGGGGCGGGACAGGGGGCAAGTACGAGCAGTACTTC. This gives the protein CASSWGGTGGKYEQYF.

The CDR3 region has the DNA TGTGCCAGCAGCTTAGCCGGACAGGGGGCGACTGAGCAGTACTTC. Its translation: CASSLAGQGATEQYF. The rearrangement links TRBV7-9 to TRBJ2-7; TRBD1 agrees at 11 bases. CDR3 length equals 15 residues. V lost 0 bases, J lost 7 bases, and 5 bases stayed unmatched. Germline V gene data show CDR1 as SEHNR and CDR2 as FQNEAQ (reference sequence).

V usage is TRBV6-1 and J usage is TRBJ2-7; D assignment may be TRBD1 or TRBD2 (6 bases each). Trimming cost V 6 bases and J 7 bases, with 16 bases left between them. The CDR3 totals 13 residues. CDR1 and CDR2 (germline): MNHNS, SASEGT. The CDR3: CASRNLGAGEQYF. For the CDR3, the DNA is TGTGCCAGCAGAAACCTGGGGGCGGGGGAGCAGTACTTC.

The chain couples TRBV27 to TRBJ2-7, with 7 bases aligning to TRBD2. Trimming cost V 0 bases and J 2 bases; bases outside gene matches: 7. CDR1 MNHEY and CDR2 SMNVEV come from the germline V gene (reference sequence). CDR3 length equals 16 residues. The DNA for the CDR3 is TGTGCCAGCAGTTTATCTCCGGCTAGCGGAACCTACGAGCAGTACTTC. Translation: CASSLSPASGTYEQYF.

V usage is TRBV11-2 and J usage is TRBJ2-7; 7 bases align to TRBD2. Germline V lookup: CDR1 SGHAT, CDR2 FQNNGV. The length of the CDR3 is 14 residues. V was pared by 1 base and J by 7 bases, with 7 bases of the junction left unmatched. CDR3 DNA: TGTGCCAGCAGCTTAGTCGCGGGAGCATTAGAGCAGTACTTC. The encoded protein is CASSLVAGALEQYF.

V gene TRBV28 combines with J gene TRBJ2-1; 14 positions agree with TRBD2. Germline V gives CDR1 MDHEN, CDR2 SYDVKM. The ends lost 3 bases at V and 0 bases at J; junction bases unmatched: 4. The CDR3 contains 18 residues. CDR3 sequence (DNA): TGTGCCAGCAGTTTCCGACTAGCGGGAGGGGGCTCCTACAATGAGCAGTTCTTC. Translated: CASSFRLAGGGSYNEQFF.

CDR3: CAWTPRMGRSGANVLTF. The CDR3, as DNA: TGTGCCTGGACCCCAAGGATGGGCCGCTCTGGGGCCAACGTCCTGACTTTC. The gene calls are TRBV30 and TRBJ2-6, with no clear D. The CDR3 length is 17 residues. Germline V lookup: CDR1 GTSNPN, CDR2 SVGIG (reference sequence). The V and J ends lost 4 bases and 0 bases respectively, with 16 bases between them.

The chain uses TRBV30 and TRBJ1-4, with D uncertain. CDR1 and CDR2 from the germline V gene are GTSNPN and SVGIG (reference sequence). The CDR3 runs 12 residues. DNA for the CDR3: TGTGCGTACGCGGGGTTAGATGAAAAACTGTTTTTT. Translated: CAYAGLDEKLFF.